These 18 T cell receptor beta chains share one sample of origin, sequenced in a study of identical twins. TCRdb re-called the 5' RACE reads through MiXCR, storing one row per CDR3 protein. This sample yields approximately 600,000 distinct CDR3 sequences, of which around 9.6% are seen a single time; roughly 3% belongs to the top ten. This sample also appeared in a second study, on yellow fever vaccine responses in identical twins.

Sequencing input: PBMCs. All receptors come from a woman aged 18-29 years in good health.

The J gene is TRBJ1-5, the V gene TRBV12-3 or TRBV12-4; D ambiguous. The CDR3 totals 14 residues. Trimming took off 8 bases at V and 2 bases at J, with 13 bases between the two ends. The CDR3 sequence: CASGGRGGNQPQHF. CDR3 bases: TGTGCCAGCGGAGGGCGGGGTGGCAATCAGCCCCAGCATTTT.

Many counts were recorded for this clonotype. The J gene is TRBJ2-5, the V gene TRBV11-2; D unresolved. Trimming left V 5 bases short and J 7 bases short, with 32 bases between. Germline V CDR1 and CDR2: SGHAT, FQNNGV. CDR3 length equals 19 residues. This chain's CDR3 is CASSPRITLSETQFGTQYF. The CDR3 DNA follows: TGTGCCAGCAGCCCTAGAATTACCCTGTCGGAGACTCAATTTGGGACCCAGTACTTC.

This clonotype was observed at least ten times. The V and J genes are TRBV7-2 and TRBJ2-4; either TRBD1 or TRBD2 may supply D (7 bases each). V lost 4 bases and J 7 bases, leaving 17 bases between the germline ends. The CDR3 has 15 amino acids. Per the germline V gene, CDR1 is SGHTA and CDR2 is FQGNSA. CDR3 DNA: TGTGCCAGCAGCTCAGGGGGGGGTCGCGATAACATTCAGTACTTC. This sequence encodes CASSSGGGRDNIQYF.

This clonotype was picked up many times. This chain joins TRBV5-6 and TRBJ1-4, with D unclear. There are 14 residues in the CDR3. V was shortened by 1 base and J by 5 bases, with 9 bases between the two germline ends. Germline CDR1 SGHDT, CDR2 YYEEEE. The CDR3 nucleotides read TGTGCCAGCAGCTTGCTTCAGTGGAATGAAAAACTGTTTTTT. It codes for CASSLLQWNEKLFF.

This clonotype occurred many times. The chain carries TRBV2 and TRBJ1-4; no clear D. V shed 2 bases and J shed 0 bases, with 10 bases lying between them. Germline V gives CDR1 SNHLY, CDR2 FYNNEI. CDR3 length equals 16 residues. CDR3 amino acids: CASSERDRSTNEKLFF. CDR3 DNA sequence: TGTGCCAGCAGTGAAAGGGATCGATCAACTAATGAAAAACTGTTTTTT.

This clonotype was detected only once. Compared with germline, one end of the junction differs, possibly owing to a read error. The chain joins TRBV2 to TRBJ2-1, with a tentative D call TRBD2 (6 bases). This CDR3 has 13 residues. CDR1 and CDR2 from the germline V gene are SNHLY and FYNNEI. The CDR3 spells CASSAGNYNEQFF. The CDR3 DNA reads TGTGCCAGTAGTGCGGGGAACTACAATGAGCAGTTCTTC.

This chain connects TRBV20-1 to TRBJ2-7, with D perhaps matching TRBD1 or TRBD2 (5 bases each). V dropped 5 bases and J dropped 0 bases, with 17 bases sitting between them. The CDR3 length is 15 residues. Germline loops: CDR1 DFQATT, CDR2 SNEGSKA (reference sequence). The CDR3: CSAPTPGRTSYEQYF. In DNA form, the CDR3 reads TGCAGTGCTCCAACCCCGGGACGCACCTCCTACGAGCAGTACTTC.

The V and J genes are TRBV7-2 and TRBJ2-3, with a weak D call TRBD1 (6 bases). CDR3 size: 15 residues. Germline V gene lookup returns CDR1 SGHTA and CDR2 FQGNSA. The germline V and J ends were trimmed by 2 bases and 0 bases, with 9 bases remaining between them. CDR3 DNA: TGTGCCAGCAGCTTACACAGGGCTAGCACAGATACGCAGTATTTT. Its translation: CASSLHRASTDTQYF. The complete variable domain, with remaining parts taken from reference TRBV7-2 and TRBJ2-3, reads GAGVSQSPSNKVTEKGKDVELRCDPISGHTALYWYRQSLGQGLEFLIYFQGNSAPDKSGLPSDRFSAERTGGSVSTLTIQRTQQEDSAVYLCASSLHRASTDTQYFGPGTRLTVL.

Ten or more counts support this clonotype. The V and J genes are TRBV4-3 and TRBJ2-5; a weak D match, TRBD1 (5 bases). Germline assignment: CDR1 LGHNA and CDR2 YSLEER. The CDR3 covers 16 residues. V lost 1 base and J lost 5, with 17 bases in between. Here the CDR3 DNA reads TGCGCCAGCAGCCAAGGAAGGAAGGGGTCTATTGAGACCCAGTACTTC. Protein: CASSQGRKGSIETQYF.

J is TRBJ2-3 and V is TRBV20-1, with a tentative D call TRBD2 (7 bases). Germline CDR1 reads DFQATT; CDR2 reads SNEGSKA (reference sequence). The CDR3 loop spans 15 amino acids. Trimming shortened V by 3 bases and J by 4 bases, and 17 bases separated the two germline ends. The CDR3 DNA sequence: TGCAGTGCTAGGAGCTTGGCGGGGGCCCCAGATACGCAGTATTTT. It is translated as CSARSLAGAPDTQYF.

This clonotype appeared many times. This chain links TRBV7-8 with TRBJ2-2, with D tentatively TRBD1 (5 bases). V was trimmed by 7 bases and J by 5 bases, leaving 14 bases between them. Germline-derived CDR1 and CDR2 are SGHVS and FQNEAQ. The CDR3 runs to 14 residues. CDR3: CASTQIQGTGELFF. The CDR3 DNA reads as TGTGCCAGCACCCAAATTCAGGGAACCGGGGAGCTGTTTTTT. Full variable domain (outside the CDR3, taken from reference TRBV7-8 and TRBJ2-2): GAGVSQSPRYKVAKRGQDVALRCDPISGHVSLFWYQQALGQGPEFLTYFQNEAQLDKSGLPSDRFFAERPEGSVSTLKIQRTQQEDSAVYLCASTQIQGTGELFFGEGSRLTVL.

In this sample, this clonotype turned up many times. This chain joins TRBV5-5 and TRBJ2-7; D tentatively reads TRBD1 or TRBD2 (5 bases each). The CDR3 extends over 14 amino acids. Germline lookup yields CDR1 SGHKS and CDR2 YYEKEE (reference sequence). Trimming removed 4 bases at V and 3 bases at J, with 14 bases between. CDR3 bases: TGTGCCAGCAGCAATAGGGACGGAGGCTACGAGCAGTACTTC. Its protein product is CASSNRDGGYEQYF.

This clonotype was recorded a few times. The V call is TRBV4-1, the J call TRBJ2-6, with 11 bases lining up with TRBD1. The CDR3 totals 21 residues. CDR1 is MGHRA, CDR2 YSYEKL, per germline. Losses at the gene ends were 0 bases for V and 2 bases for J; bases not matched to a gene: 12. Here the CDR3 reads CASSQELAGTGGSPGANVLTF. The DNA for the CDR3 is TGCGCCAGCAGCCAAGAGCTAGCCGGGACAGGGGGATCCCCTGGGGCCAACGTCCTGACTTTC.

The rearrangement uses TRBV28 and TRBJ2-7, with 9 bases identical to TRBD1. V lost 6 bases to trimming and J lost 4 bases; unmatched junction nucleotides: 4. The length of the CDR3 is 13 residues. The germline V gene has CDR1 MDHEN and CDR2 SYDVKM. The CDR3 spells CASSRQGVYEQYF. As DNA, the CDR3 is TGTGCCAGCAGCCGACAGGGGGTATACGAGCAGTACTTC.

The chain combines TRBV5-1 with TRBJ2-2, with D possibly TRBD1 on 6 matching bases. Germline V CDR1 and CDR2: SGHRS, YFSETQ. CDR3 size: 15 residues. The V and J ends lost 4 bases and 6 bases respectively, with 16 bases between them. CDR3 DNA sequence: TGCGCCAGCAGCCCTGTCCACAGGGTCGCCGGGGAGCTGTTTTTT. It is translated as CASSPVHRVAGELFF.

In this sample, this clonotype turned up many times. The chain combines TRBV5-1 with TRBJ2-1; D gene uncertain. Deletions cut 4 bases from V and 8 bases from J, with 25 bases between. The CDR3 has 17 amino acids. Germline CDR1 and CDR2: SGHRS and YFSETQ. CDR3 amino acids: CASSPIPAGENIYEQFF. The DNA of the CDR3 is TGCGCCAGCAGCCCAATCCCGGCCGGAGAAAACATCTATGAGCAGTTCTTC.

V and J are TRBV2 and TRBJ2-1, with 8 bases lining up with TRBD2. V shed 10 bases and J 1 base; nucleotides not matched to a gene: 15. The germline CDR1 and CDR2 sequences are SNHLY and FYNNEI. This CDR3 has 17 amino acids. The CDR3 region is CAICPLSGRASYNEQFF. CDR3 in DNA: TGTGCCATCTGTCCCCTAAGCGGGAGAGCGTCCTACAATGAGCAGTTCTTC.

This clonotype showed up just a few times. The V call is TRBV28, the J call TRBJ2-5, with a tentative D call TRBD2 (6 bases). Germline CDR1 MDHEN, CDR2 SYDVKM. The CDR3 loop spans 14 amino acids. Trimming left V 3 bases short and J 2 bases short, with 10 bases between. CDR3 bases: TGTGCCAGCAGTTTTTCACTAGCTCAAGAGACCCAGTACTTC. As protein: CASSFSLAQETQYF.